One and the same sample provided the 28 T cell receptor beta chains below, sequenced in a study of blood T cell repertoires in COVID-19. TCRdb's table, derived via immunoSEQ multiplex PCR, lists solely in-frame clones and lacks some. The table shows approximately 100,000 clones, with 75% to 90% occurring only once. The sequenced sample was peripheral blood. The source is a human donor in a cohort sampled during active or convalescent COVID-19.

The chain combines TRBV5-1 with TRBJ1-2; the match to TRBD1 covers 9 bases. The CDR3 has 15 amino acids. CDR1 and CDR2 from the germline V gene are SGHRS and YFSETQ. The V segment lost 0 bases and the J segment 7 bases; nucleotides outside the gene matches: 7. The DNA for the CDR3 is TGCGCCAGCAGCTTGGCTGGACAGGGGTATCTTGGCTACACCTTC. Protein: CASSLAGQGYLGYTF.

This rearrangement joins TRBV30 to TRBJ1-2; possible D gene TRBD1, 5 bases. Deletions cut 4 bases from V and 0 bases from J, with 12 bases between. From germline, CDR1 is GTSNPN and CDR2 SVGIG (reference sequence). This CDR3 comprises 14 residues. The CDR3 nucleotides are TGTGCCTGGATTAACAGGAAGACTAACTATGGCTACACCTTC. It translates to CAWINRKTNYGYTF.

This chain connects TRBV7-9 to TRBJ1-4; D gene ambiguous. The germline V gene encodes CDR1 SEHNR and CDR2 FQNEAQ (reference sequence). The V and J ends lost 6 bases and 8 bases respectively, with 16 bases between them. This CDR3 region has 14 residues. This chain's CDR3 is CASSPGSGGEKLFF. CDR3 sequence (DNA): TGTGCCAGCAGTCCCGGGTCTGGAGGGGAAAAACTGTTTTTT.

This chain links TRBV7-2 with TRBJ1-5; 7 bases are a match to TRBD1. The CDR3 contains 15 residues. The V and J ends lost 1 base and 7 bases, in that order; junction bases with no gene match: 7. Germline CDR1 reads SGHTA; CDR2 reads FQGNSA. For the CDR3, the DNA is TGTGCCAGCAGCTTAGGGCAGGGGGTGAGACAGCCCCAGCATTTT. This translates into CASSLGQGVRQPQHF.

J is TRBJ1-1 and V is TRBV3-1 (or the pseudogene TRBV3-2); the D is unclear. CDR1 is LGHDT, CDR2 YNNKEL, per germline (reference sequence). The V gene lost 6 bases and the J gene lost 1 base, with 9 bases spanning the gap. The CDR3 has 13 residues. The CDR3 DNA reads as TGTGCCAGCAGTTTGAATAGGAACACTGAAGCTTTCTTT. Protein product: CASSLNRNTEAFF.

The genes are TRBV7-9 and TRBJ2-7, with a tentative D call TRBD2 (6 bases). The germline V and J ends were trimmed by 6 bases and 0 bases, with 12 bases remaining between them. Germline V lookup: CDR1 SEHNR, CDR2 FQNEAQ (reference sequence). The CDR3 contains 14 residues. The CDR3 DNA is TGTGCCAGCAGTTCGACCGGGAGCTCCTACGAGCAGTACTTC. This codes for CASSSTGSSYEQYF.

The V and J genes are TRBV10-1 and TRBJ2-2, with D possibly being TRBD2 (7 bases). V lost 11 bases and J lost 6, with 10 bases in between. The V gene's germline CDR1 is WNHNN and CDR2 SYGVQD (reference sequence). This CDR3 comprises 11 residues. The CDR3 DNA is TGCGCCGGAGGGGGGGCCGGGGAGCTGTTTTTT. Its translation: CAGGGAGELFF.

V usage is TRBV6-5 and J usage is TRBJ1-3; D not resolved. Trimming took off 2 bases at V and 0 bases at J, with 8 bases between the two ends. From germline, CDR1 is MNHEY and CDR2 SVGAGI. The CDR3 has 15 amino acids. The CDR3 region has the DNA TGTGCCAGCAGTTACAAGGGAGACTCTGGAAACACCATATATTTT. As protein: CASSYKGDSGNTIYF.

This chain uses TRBV2 with TRBJ2-1; weak D call: TRBD1 (5 bases). Looked up from germline, CDR1 is SNHLY and CDR2 is FYNNEI. V lost 4 bases and J 12 bases, leaving 10 bases between the germline ends. The CDR3 runs to 11 residues. CDR3 DNA sequence: TGTGCCAGCAGTGTGGCGACAGTGCAGTTCTTC. This gives the protein CASSVATVQFF.

The chain uses TRBV9 and TRBJ1-4; TRBD1 matches 8 bases. J was trimmed by 2 bases and V by 2 bases; bases with no gene match: 2. Germline loops: CDR1 SGDLS, CDR2 YYNGEE. The CDR3 consists of 15 residues. CDR3 nucleotides: TGTGCCAGCAGCGTCCAGGGGGCTACTAATGAAAAACTGTTTTTT. This encodes CASSVQGATNEKLFF. The full variable domain, rest sourced from reference TRBV9 and TRBJ1-4, is DSGVTQTPKHLITATGQRVTLRCSPRSGDLSVYWYQQSLDQGLQFLIQYYNGEERAKGNILERFSAQQFPDLHSELNLSSLELGDSALYFCASSVQGATNEKLFFGSGTQLSVL.

This clone has more than one count but fewer than ten. The chain carries TRBV30 and TRBJ1-3; D possibly corresponds to TRBD1 (5 bases). Per the germline V gene, CDR1 is GTSNPN and CDR2 is SVGIG (reference sequence). The V and J ends lost 0 bases and 0 bases respectively, with 9 bases between them. CDR3 length: 15 residues. The CDR3 bases are TGTGCCTGGAGTGTGGGGCACAGCTCTGGAAACACCATATATTTT. Translated, it gives CAWSVGHSSGNTIYF.

This clone was seen more than once but under ten times. J is TRBJ1-4 and V is TRBV2; D is unresolved. Germline loops: CDR1 SNHLY, CDR2 FYNNEI. Between the trimmed V and J ends, which lost 6 bases and 7 bases, there was a span of 15 bases. The CDR3 is 14 residues long. The DNA of the CDR3 is TGTGCCAGCAGCGGTACCTTGAGGGTTGAAAAACTGTTTTTT. Amino acid sequence: CASSGTLRVEKLFF.

The chain recombines TRBV3-1 (or the pseudogene TRBV3-2) with TRBJ2-3; D might be TRBD1 (6 bases). V lost 4 bases to trimming and J lost 0 bases, with 20 bases between them. Germline V gives CDR1 LGHDT, CDR2 YNNKEL (reference sequence). This CDR3 region has 18 residues. CDR3 amino acids: CASSPKSGTHPSTDTQYF. CDR3 nucleotides: TGTGCCAGCAGCCCGAAGTCCGGGACACATCCTAGCACAGATACGCAGTATTTT.

The V and J genes are TRBV6-5 and TRBJ1-2, with D uncertain. Trimming took 7 bases from V and 7 from J, leaving 13 bases between them. Germline lookup yields CDR1 MNHEY and CDR2 SVGAGI. The CDR3 consists of 12 residues. CDR3 sequence: CASTPAVVGYTF. For the CDR3, the DNA is TGTGCCAGCACCCCCGCGGTTGTTGGCTACACCTTC.

V usage is TRBV2 and J usage is TRBJ2-7, with 9 bases aligning to TRBD1. Germline CDR1 is SNHLY and CDR2 is FYNNEI. CDR3 length equals 14 residues. Trimming took 6 bases from V and 6 from J; bases not matched to a gene: 9. The CDR3 loop is CASRRTGASGEQYF. In nucleotides, the CDR3 is TGTGCCAGCAGACGGACAGGGGCAAGCGGCGAGCAGTACTTC.

The chain has TRBV6-5 and TRBJ1-4; D is undetermined. Germline V CDR1 and CDR2: MNHEY, SVGAGI. This CDR3 has 15 residues. Trimming took off 7 bases at V and 7 bases at J, with 19 bases between the two ends. The CDR3 DNA follows: TGTGCCAGCAAAACCCTGGGCGTCAGTGGTGAAAAACTGTTTTTT. Translating gives CASKTLGVSGEKLFF.

The rearrangement joins TRBV5-4 to TRBJ2-5, with TRBD1 matching over 7 bases. V dropped 4 bases and J dropped 2; count of bases not matched to a gene: 8. CDR3 length equals 15 residues. Germline V CDR1 and CDR2: SGHNT, YYREEE (reference sequence). The CDR3 here is CASSGRQGMQETQYF. CDR3 coding DNA: TGTGCCAGCAGCGGTCGACAGGGAATGCAAGAGACCCAGTACTTC.

This chain joins TRBV28 and TRBJ2-7, with D tentatively TRBD2 (7 bases). The CDR3 is 12 residues long. Germline CDR1 MDHEN, CDR2 SYDVKM. Trimming stripped 10 bases from V and 6 bases from J, with 16 bases between. For the CDR3, the DNA is TGTGCCATAACGAGGGGGGGCGTCGAGCAGTACTTC. Amino acid sequence: CAITRGGVEQYF.

The gene calls are TRBV7-9 and TRBJ1-4, with D tentatively TRBD1 (5 bases). Germline V gene sequence: CDR1 SEHNR, CDR2 FQNEAQ (reference sequence). This CDR3 comprises 15 residues. Trimming left V 5 bases short and J 3 bases short, with 13 bases between. CDR3 coding DNA: TGTGCCAGCAGCCCCCAGCGGGGGGCTAATGAAAAACTGTTTTTT. The encoded protein is CASSPQRGANEKLFF.

This chain joins TRBV4-2 and TRBJ1-1, with a tentative D call TRBD1 (5 bases). V lost 3 bases and J 0 bases, leaving 11 bases between the germline ends. This CDR3 spans 15 amino acids. The V gene's germline CDR1 is LGHNA and CDR2 YNFKEQ. The DNA for the CDR3 is TGTGCCAGCAGCCAGGCGGGACGGATGAACACTGAAGCTTTCTTT. Protein product: CASSQAGRMNTEAFF.

With regard to this clone: The identical CDR3 is also encoded by other nucleotide sequences in the sample. This chain connects TRBV18 to TRBJ2-5; 9 nucleotides match TRBD1. The CDR3 loop spans 14 amino acids. Germline V lookup: CDR1 KGHSH, CDR2 LQKENI. Trimming took 3 bases from V and 4 from J; bases not matched to a gene: 3. CDR3 coding DNA: TGTGCCAGCTCACCCGGACAGGGGAGAGAGACCCAGTACTTC. As protein: CASSPGQGRETQYF.

The rearrangement uses TRBV7-2 and TRBJ2-5; 8 bases match TRBD1. Germline lookup yields CDR1 SGHTA and CDR2 FQGNSA. CDR3 length: 15 residues. Losses at the gene ends were 2 bases for V and 5 bases for J; bases not matched to a gene: 7. The CDR3 DNA follows: TGTGCCAGCAGCTTATTCGGGACAGGTCAGGAGACCCAGTACTTC. It specifies CASSLFGTGQETQYF.

This clone has more than one count but fewer than ten. The chain is built from TRBV5-1 and TRBJ1-2, with TRBD1 as a possible D gene (5 bases). V shed 0 bases and J shed 1 base, with 7 bases lying between them. This CDR3 has 14 amino acids. Germline CDR1 and CDR2: SGHRS and YFSETQ. CDR3 DNA sequence: TGCGCCAGCAGCTTGGAGGGACTTAACTATGGCTACACCTTC. Protein product: CASSLEGLNYGYTF.

CDR3 in amino acids: CASSLAGAPPSSEQYF. The CDR3 DNA sequence: TGTGCCAGCAGCTTAGCAGGGGCGCCACCAAGCTCCGAGCAGTACTTC. This chain uses TRBV11-2 with TRBJ2-7; D is perhaps TRBD1 (6 bases). The V and J ends lost 1 base and 6 bases respectively, with 19 bases between them. Germline CDR1 SGHAT, CDR2 FQNNGV. The CDR3 is made up of 16 amino acids.

The chain carries TRBV5-5 and TRBJ2-7, with 10 bases aligning to TRBD1. Germline CDR1 is SGHKS and CDR2 is YYEKEE (reference sequence). The CDR3 sequence is 16 residues long. The trim removed 3 bases at V and 3 bases at J, leaving 9 bases unmatched. CDR3 in amino acids: CASSSRGTGDNYEQYF. Here the CDR3 DNA reads TGTGCCAGCAGCTCCCGGGGGACAGGGGACAACTACGAGCAGTACTTC.

This rearrangement joins TRBV7-9 to TRBJ1-1; D perhaps matches TRBD1 (6 bases). The V gene lost 0 bases and the J gene lost 6 bases, with 8 bases spanning the gap. This CDR3 region has 13 residues. Per the germline V gene, CDR1 is SEHNR and CDR2 is FQNEAQ (reference sequence). The CDR3 region is CASSLAGASEAFF. The CDR3 coding sequence is TGTGCCAGCAGCTTAGCGGGGGCCTCTGAAGCTTTCTTT.

The CDR3 DNA reads TGTGCCAGCTCCTATCCCCTTGGACAGGGACAACCAACTAACTATGGCTACACCTTC. Protein sequence: CASSYPLGQGQPTNYGYTF. This rearrangement joins TRBV7-2 to TRBJ1-2, with 8 nucleotides matching TRBD1. Germline-derived CDR1 and CDR2 are SGHTA and FQGNSA. V trimming: 8 bases; J trimming: 0 bases; junction bases outside the gene matches: 20. The CDR3 is 19 amino acids.

The rearrangement uses TRBV23-1 and TRBJ2-1; D may be TRBD2 (7 bases). TRBV23-1 is placed among ORFs of uncertain function. Trimming cost V 3 bases and J 14 bases, with 14 bases left between them. CDR3 length: 12 residues. The DNA for the CDR3 is TGCGCCAGCAGTCATGGCGGGGGCGCTAAGTTCTTC. Residues: CASSHGGGAKFF.